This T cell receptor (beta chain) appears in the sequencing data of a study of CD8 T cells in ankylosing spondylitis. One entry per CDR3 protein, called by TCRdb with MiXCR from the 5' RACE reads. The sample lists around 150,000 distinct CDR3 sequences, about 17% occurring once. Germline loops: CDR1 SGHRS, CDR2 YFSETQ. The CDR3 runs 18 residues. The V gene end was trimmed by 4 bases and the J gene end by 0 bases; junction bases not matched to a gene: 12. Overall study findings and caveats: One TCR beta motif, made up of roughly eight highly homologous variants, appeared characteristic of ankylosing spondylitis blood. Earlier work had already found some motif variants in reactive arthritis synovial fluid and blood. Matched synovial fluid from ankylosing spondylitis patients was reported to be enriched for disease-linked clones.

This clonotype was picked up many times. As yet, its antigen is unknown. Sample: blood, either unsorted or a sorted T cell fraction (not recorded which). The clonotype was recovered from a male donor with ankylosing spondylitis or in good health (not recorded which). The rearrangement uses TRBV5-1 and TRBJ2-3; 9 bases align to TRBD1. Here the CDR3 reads CASSRAGQGYSSTDTQYF. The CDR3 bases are TGCGCCAGCAGCCGAGCGGGACAGGGATATTCTAGCACAGATACGCAGTATTTT.